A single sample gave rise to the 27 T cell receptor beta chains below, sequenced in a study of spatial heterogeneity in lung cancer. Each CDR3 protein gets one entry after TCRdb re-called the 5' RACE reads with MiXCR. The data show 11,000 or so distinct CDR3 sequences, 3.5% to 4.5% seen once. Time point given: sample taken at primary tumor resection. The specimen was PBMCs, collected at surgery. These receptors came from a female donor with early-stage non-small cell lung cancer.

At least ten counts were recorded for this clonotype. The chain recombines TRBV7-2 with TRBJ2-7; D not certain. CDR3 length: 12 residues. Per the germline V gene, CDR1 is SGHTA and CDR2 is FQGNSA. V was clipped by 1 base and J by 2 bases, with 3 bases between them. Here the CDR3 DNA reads TGTGCCAGCAGCTTAGTGCCCTACGAGCAGTACTTC. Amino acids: CASSLVPYEQYF.

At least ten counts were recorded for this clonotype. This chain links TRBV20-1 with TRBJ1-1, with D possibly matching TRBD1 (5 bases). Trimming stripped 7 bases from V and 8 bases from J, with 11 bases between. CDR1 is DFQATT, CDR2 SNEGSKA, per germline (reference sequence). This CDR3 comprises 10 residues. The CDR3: CSERGDEAFF. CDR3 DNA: TGCAGTGAGAGAGGGGACGAAGCTTTCTTT.

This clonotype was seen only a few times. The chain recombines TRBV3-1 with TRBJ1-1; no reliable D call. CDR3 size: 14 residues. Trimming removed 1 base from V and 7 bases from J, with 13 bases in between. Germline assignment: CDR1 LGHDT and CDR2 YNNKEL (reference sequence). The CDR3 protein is CASSQGRVSHEAFF. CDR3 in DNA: TGTGCCAGCAGCCAAGGGAGGGTCTCCCATGAAGCTTTCTTT.

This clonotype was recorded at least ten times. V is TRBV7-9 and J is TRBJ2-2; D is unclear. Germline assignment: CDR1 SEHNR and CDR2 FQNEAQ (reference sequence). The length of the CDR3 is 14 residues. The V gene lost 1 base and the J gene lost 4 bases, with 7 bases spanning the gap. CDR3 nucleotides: TGTGCCAGCAGCTTAGAGGGCATCACCGGGGAGCTGTTTTTT. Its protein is CASSLEGITGELFF. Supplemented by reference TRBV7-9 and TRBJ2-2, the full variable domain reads DTGVSQNPRHKITKRGQNVTFRCDPISEHNRLYWYRQTLGQGPEFLTYFQNEAQLEKSRLLSDRFSAERPKGSFSTLEIQRTEQGDSAMYLCASSLEGITGELFFGEGSRLTVL.

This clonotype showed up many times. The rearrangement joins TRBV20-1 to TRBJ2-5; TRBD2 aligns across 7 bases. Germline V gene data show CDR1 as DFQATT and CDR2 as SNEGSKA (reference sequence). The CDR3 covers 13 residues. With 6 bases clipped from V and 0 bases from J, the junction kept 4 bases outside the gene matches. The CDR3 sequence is CSAAAGNQETQYF. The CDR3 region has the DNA TGCAGTGCCGCAGCGGGAAACCAAGAGACCCAGTACTTC.

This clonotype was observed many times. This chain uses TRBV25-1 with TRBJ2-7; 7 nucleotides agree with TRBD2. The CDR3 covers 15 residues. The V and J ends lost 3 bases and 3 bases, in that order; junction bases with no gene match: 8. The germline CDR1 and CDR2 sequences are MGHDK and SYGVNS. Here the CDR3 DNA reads TGTGCCAGCAGTGAGCTAGGCGGGGGACTCTACGAGCAGTACTTC. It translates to CASSELGGGLYEQYF.

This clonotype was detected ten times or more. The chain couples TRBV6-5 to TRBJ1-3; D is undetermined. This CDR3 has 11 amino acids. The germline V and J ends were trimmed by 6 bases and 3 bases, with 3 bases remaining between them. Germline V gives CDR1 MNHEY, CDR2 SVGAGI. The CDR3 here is CASRFGNTIYF. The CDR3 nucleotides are TGTGCCAGCAGATTTGGAAACACCATATATTTT.

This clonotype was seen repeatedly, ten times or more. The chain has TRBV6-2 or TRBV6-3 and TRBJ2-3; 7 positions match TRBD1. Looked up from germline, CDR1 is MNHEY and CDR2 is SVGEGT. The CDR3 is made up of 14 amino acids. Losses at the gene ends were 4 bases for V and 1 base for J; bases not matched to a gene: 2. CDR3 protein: CASSFDRGTDTQYF. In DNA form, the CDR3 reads TGTGCCAGCAGTTTCGACAGGGGCACAGATACGCAGTATTTT.

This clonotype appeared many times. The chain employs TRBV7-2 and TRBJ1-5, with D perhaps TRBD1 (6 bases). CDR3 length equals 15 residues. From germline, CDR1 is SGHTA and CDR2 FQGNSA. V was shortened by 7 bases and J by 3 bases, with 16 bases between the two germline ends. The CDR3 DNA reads TGTGCCAGCAACTTTCAGGGGAATGACAATCAGCCCCAGCATTTT. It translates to CASNFQGNDNQPQHF.

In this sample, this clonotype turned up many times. CDR3 bases: TGTGCCAGCAGTACCACAGGGGGCGGAGAGACCCAGTACTTC. The encoded protein is CASSTTGGGETQYF. The rearrangement links TRBV12-3 or TRBV12-4 to TRBJ2-5; 9 bases align to TRBD1. V shed 5 bases, J shed 4 bases, and the junction held 5 bases outside the gene matches. This CDR3 is built from 14 residues.

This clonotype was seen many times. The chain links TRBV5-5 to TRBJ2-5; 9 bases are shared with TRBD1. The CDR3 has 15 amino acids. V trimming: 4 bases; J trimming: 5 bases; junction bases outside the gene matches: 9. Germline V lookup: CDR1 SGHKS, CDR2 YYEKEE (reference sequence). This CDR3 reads CASSGGQGIWETQYF. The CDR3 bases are TGTGCCAGCAGCGGGGGACAGGGTATTTGGGAGACCCAGTACTTC.

The CDR3 sequence is CAIRGTDNSPLHF. The CDR3 coding sequence is TGTGCCATCAGGGGGACTGATAATTCACCCCTCCACTTT. The chain couples TRBV10-3 to TRBJ1-6, with a possible D match to TRBD1 (5 bases). The CDR3 extends over 13 amino acids. V lost 6 bases and J 5 bases, leaving 8 bases between the germline ends. Germline CDR1 and CDR2: ENHRY and SYGVKD.

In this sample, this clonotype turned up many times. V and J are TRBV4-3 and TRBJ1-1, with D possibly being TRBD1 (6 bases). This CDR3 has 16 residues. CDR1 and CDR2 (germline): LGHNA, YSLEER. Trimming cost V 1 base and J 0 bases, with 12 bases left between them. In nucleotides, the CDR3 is TGCGCCAGCAGCCAAGGGATACAGGGCATGAACACTGAAGCTTTCTTT. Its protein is CASSQGIQGMNTEAFF.

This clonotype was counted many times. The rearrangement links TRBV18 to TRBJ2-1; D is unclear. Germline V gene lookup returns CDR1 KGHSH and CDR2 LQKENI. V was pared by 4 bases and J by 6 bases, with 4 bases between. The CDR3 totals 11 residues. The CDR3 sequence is CASSQGNEQFF. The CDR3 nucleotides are TGTGCCAGCTCACAGGGCAATGAGCAGTTCTTC.

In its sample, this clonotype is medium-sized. The CDR3 here is CASSLEGSLSGELFF. The CDR3 DNA is TGTGCCAGCAGTTTGGAGGGTAGTCTCTCCGGGGAGCTGTTTTTT. The rearrangement joins TRBV28 to TRBJ2-2; maybe TRBD2 (6 bases). The CDR3 covers 15 residues. Germline CDR1 MDHEN, CDR2 SYDVKM. V was pared by 3 bases and J by 6 bases, with 14 bases between.

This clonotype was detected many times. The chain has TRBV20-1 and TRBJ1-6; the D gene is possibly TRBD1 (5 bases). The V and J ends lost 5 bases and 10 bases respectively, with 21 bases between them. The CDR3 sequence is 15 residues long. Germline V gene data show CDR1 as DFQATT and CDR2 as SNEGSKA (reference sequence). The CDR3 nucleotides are TGCAGTGCTCCCACCGGGAGGGGAGCTTACTCACCCCTCCACTTT. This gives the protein CSAPTGRGAYSPLHF.

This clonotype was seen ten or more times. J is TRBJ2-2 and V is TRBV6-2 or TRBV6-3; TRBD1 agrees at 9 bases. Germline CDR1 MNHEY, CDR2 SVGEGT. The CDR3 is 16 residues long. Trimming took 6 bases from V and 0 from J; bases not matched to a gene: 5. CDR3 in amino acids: CASRPRTGANTGELFF. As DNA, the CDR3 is TGTGCCAGCAGACCACGGACAGGGGCGAACACCGGGGAGCTGTTTTTT.

For the CDR3, the DNA is TGTGCCAGCAGTTTGTATAGGGGGACTGAAGCTTTCTTT. Translation gives CASSLYRGTEAFF. The rearrangement links TRBV27 to TRBJ1-1, with a tentative D call TRBD1 (6 bases). Looked up from germline, CDR1 is MNHEY and CDR2 is SMNVEV (reference sequence). Trimming took off 3 bases at V and 5 bases at J, with 10 bases between the two ends. The CDR3 has 13 amino acids.

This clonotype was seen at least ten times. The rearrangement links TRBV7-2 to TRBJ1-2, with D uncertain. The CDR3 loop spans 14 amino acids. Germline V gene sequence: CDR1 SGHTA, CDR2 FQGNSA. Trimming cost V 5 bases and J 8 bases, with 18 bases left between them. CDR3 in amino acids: CASSASSSLGGYTF. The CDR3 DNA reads TGTGCCAGCAGCGCTAGCTCGAGCCTTGGGGGCTACACCTTC.

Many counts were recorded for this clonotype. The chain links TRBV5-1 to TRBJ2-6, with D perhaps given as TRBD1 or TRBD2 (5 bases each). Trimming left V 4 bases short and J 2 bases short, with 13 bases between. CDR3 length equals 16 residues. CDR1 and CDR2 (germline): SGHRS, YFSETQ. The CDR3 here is CASSPSGTPGANVLTF. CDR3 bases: TGCGCCAGCAGCCCCTCCGGGACGCCTGGGGCCAACGTCCTGACTTTC.

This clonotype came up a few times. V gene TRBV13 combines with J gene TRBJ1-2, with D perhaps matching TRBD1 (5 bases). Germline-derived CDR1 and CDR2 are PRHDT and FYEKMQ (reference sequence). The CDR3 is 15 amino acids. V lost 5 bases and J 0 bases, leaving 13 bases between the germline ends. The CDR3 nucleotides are TGTGCCAGCAGCCCGATGGGGGGTACTAACTATGGCTACACCTTC. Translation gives CASSPMGGTNYGYTF.

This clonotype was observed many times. The DNA of the CDR3 is TGTGCCAGCAGCCAACGGGGGGGCACGATCAAAAACATTCAGTACTTC. Its protein product is CASSQRGGTIKNIQYF. The chain has TRBV3-1 and TRBJ2-4, with 8 bases identical to TRBD2. This CDR3 is built from 16 residues. CDR1 and CDR2 (germline): LGHDT, YNNKEL (reference sequence). J lost 3 bases, V lost 2 bases, and 6 bases had no gene match.

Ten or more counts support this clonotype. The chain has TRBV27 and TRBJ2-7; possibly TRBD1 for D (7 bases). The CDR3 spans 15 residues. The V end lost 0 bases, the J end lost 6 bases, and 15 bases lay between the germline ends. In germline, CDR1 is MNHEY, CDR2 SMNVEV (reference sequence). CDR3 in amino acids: CASSLSGGTVAEQYF. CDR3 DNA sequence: TGTGCCAGCAGTTTATCAGGGGGGACAGTAGCCGAGCAGTACTTC.

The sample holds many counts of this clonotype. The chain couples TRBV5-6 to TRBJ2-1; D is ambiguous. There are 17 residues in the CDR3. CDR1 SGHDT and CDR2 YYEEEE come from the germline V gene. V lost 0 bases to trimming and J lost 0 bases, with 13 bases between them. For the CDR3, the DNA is TGTGCCAGCAGCTTGGGTTGGTTAGGGATCTCCTACAATGAGCAGTTCTTC. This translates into CASSLGWLGISYNEQFF.

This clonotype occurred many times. The CDR3 region has the DNA TGTGCCAGCAGTAAGACAGGTAGTGGGGCCAACGTCCTGACTTTC. As protein: CASSKTGSGANVLTF. This sequence joins TRBV12-3 or TRBV12-4 and TRBJ2-6; D may be TRBD1 (6 bases). This CDR3 spans 15 amino acids. With 5 bases removed from V and 3 bases from J, the gap between germline ends came to 11 bases.

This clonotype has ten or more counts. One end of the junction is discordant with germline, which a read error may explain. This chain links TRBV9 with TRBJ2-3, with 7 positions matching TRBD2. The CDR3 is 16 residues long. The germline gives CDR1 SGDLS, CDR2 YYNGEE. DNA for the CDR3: TGTGCCAGCAACGTAGGATCCAGCGGGGGCACAGATACGCAGTATTTT. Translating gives CASNVGSSGGTDTQYF. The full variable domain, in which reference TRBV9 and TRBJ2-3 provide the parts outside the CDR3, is DSGVTQTPKHLITATGQRVTLRCSPRSGDLSVYWYQQSLDQGLQFLIQYYNGEERAKGNILERFSAQQFPDLHSELNLSSLELGDSALYFCASNVGSSGGTDTQYFGPGTRLTVL.

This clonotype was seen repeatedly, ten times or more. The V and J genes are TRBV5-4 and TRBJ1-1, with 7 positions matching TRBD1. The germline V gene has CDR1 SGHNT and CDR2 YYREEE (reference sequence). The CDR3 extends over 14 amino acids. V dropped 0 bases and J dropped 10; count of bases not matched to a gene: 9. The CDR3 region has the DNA TGTGCCAGCAGCTTGGGAGACAGGGCCCCTGGAGCTTTCTTT. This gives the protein CASSLGDRAPGAFF.